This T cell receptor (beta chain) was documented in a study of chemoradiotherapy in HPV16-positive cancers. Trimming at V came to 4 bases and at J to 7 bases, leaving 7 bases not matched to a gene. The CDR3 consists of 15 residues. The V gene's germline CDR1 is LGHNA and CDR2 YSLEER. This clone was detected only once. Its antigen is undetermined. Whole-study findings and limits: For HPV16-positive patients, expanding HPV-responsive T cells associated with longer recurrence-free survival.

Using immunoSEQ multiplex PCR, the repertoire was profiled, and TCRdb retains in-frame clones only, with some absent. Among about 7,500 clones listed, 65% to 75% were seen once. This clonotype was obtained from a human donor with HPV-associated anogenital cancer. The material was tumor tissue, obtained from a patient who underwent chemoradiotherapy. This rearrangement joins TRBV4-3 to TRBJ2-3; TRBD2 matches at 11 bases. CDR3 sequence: CASSPLAGGTYTQYF. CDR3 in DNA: TGCGCCAGCAGCCCTCTAGCGGGAGGCACGTATACGCAGTATTTT.